This T cell receptor (beta chain) was observed in a study of blood T cell repertoires in COVID-19. Study details: The United States, Italy and Spain were the sources of the acute and convalescent COVID-19 samples. PBMCs, B-cell-depleted T cells, or T cells provided the cDNA or gDNA that made up the material.

This CDR3 has 12 amino acids. CDR1 and CDR2 from the germline V gene are LNHDA and SQIVND (reference sequence). V gave up 0 bases and J gave up 10 bases, with 9 bases separating them. How the authors handled the data: Estimates of nucleated cell counts were drawn from the amplification of reference gene primers. Sequencing was performed with immunoSEQ multiplex PCR; in TCRdb, only in-frame clones are kept and a portion is missing. That table gives V, J and clone size, and the DNA gave D and trimming. The table lists 150,000 to 200,000 clones, approximately 78% of them singletons. Sequencing was done on a sample of peripheral blood. The chain uses TRBV19 and TRBJ1-1, with D possibly being TRBD1 (5 bases). This TCR was sampled from a human donor in a cohort sampled during active COVID-19. The CDR3 reads CASSIDRGRAFF. The DNA for the CDR3 is TGTGCCAGTAGTATAGATCGGGGGAGAGCTTTCTTT.